This entry features one T cell receptor (beta chain) sequence. These data are taken from a study of blood T cell repertoires in COVID-19. For the study at large: Some COVID-19 samples were acute and others convalescent; all came from the United States, Italy and Spain.

CDR1 SGHTS and CDR2 YDEGEE come from the germline V gene. Trimming removed 0 bases at V and 1 base at J, with 9 bases between. The CDR3 is made up of 15 amino acids. Data came from immunoSEQ multiplex PCR; TCRdb stores just in-frame clones and leaves some out. The data contain more than 95,000 clones, 82% of them singletons. This receptor was identified in a man older than 75 with acute or convalescent COVID-19. The rearrangement joins TRBV5-8 to TRBJ2-3; D possibly corresponds to TRBD2 (5 bases). The sample was peripheral blood. The CDR3 DNA is TGTGCCAGCAGCTTGGAGGGAGAAGGCACAGATACGCAGTATTTT. It translates to CASSLEGEGTDTQYF.